Following are 30 T cell receptor beta chains from one sample sequenced in a study of control samples from healthy donors and cancer patients. Profiling relied on immunoSEQ multiplex PCR, and the TCRdb table lists in-frame clones only, not all of them. The table records about 130,000 clones, 80% to 95% of them present only once. The sequencing input was blood. All receptors derive from a woman between 45 and 65 years old in good health.

The chain links TRBV7-8 to TRBJ1-5; TRBD1 aligns across 8 bases. The CDR3 runs to 17 residues. J gave up 0 bases and V 3 bases, and 7 bases lay outside the gene matches. Per germline, CDR1 SGHVS and CDR2 FQNEAQ. CDR3 sequence: CASSLGTGLSSNQPQHF. In nucleotides, the CDR3 is TGTGCCAGCAGCTTGGGGACAGGACTATCTAGCAATCAGCCCCAGCATTTT. The full variable domain, rest sourced from reference TRBV7-8 and TRBJ1-5, is GAGVSQSPRYKVAKRGQDVALRCDPISGHVSLFWYQQALGQGPEFLTYFQNEAQLDKSGLPSDRFFAERPEGSVSTLKIQRTQQEDSAVYLCASSLGTGLSSNQPQHFGDGTRLSIL.

This rearrangement joins TRBV6-1 to TRBJ2-5; 13 nucleotides align to TRBD2. The CDR3 loop spans 16 amino acids. V shed 4 bases and J 6 bases; nucleotides not matched to a gene: 8. The germline gives CDR1 MNHNS, CDR2 SASEGT. CDR3 bases: TGTGCCAGCAGTGCCGGGACTAGCGGGGCGCAGAAGACCCAGTACTTC. Amino acid sequence: CASSAGTSGAQKTQYF.

CDR3 in DNA: TGTGCCAGCAGCGTTACTAGCACCGGGGAGCTGTTTTTT. As protein: CASSVTSTGELFF. The chain couples TRBV11-2 to TRBJ2-2; a weak D match, TRBD2 (5 bases). The CDR3 is made up of 13 amino acids. CDR1 and CDR2 from the germline V gene are SGHAT and FQNNGV. V was cut by 5 bases and J by 4 bases, with 8 bases left in between.

In this sample, this clone turned up once. The V gene is TRBV6-6, the J gene TRBJ2-7, with D tentatively TRBD2 (6 bases). V shed 5 bases and J shed 2 bases, with 22 bases lying between them. The CDR3 spans 17 residues. CDR1 MNHNY and CDR2 SVGAGI come from the germline V gene (reference sequence). The CDR3 region is CASSPMGQGGETYEQYF. In nucleotides, the CDR3 is TGTGCCAGCAGTCCAATGGGGCAGGGAGGAGAAACCTACGAGCAGTACTTC.

In nucleotides, the CDR3 is TGCGCCAGCAGCTTGGGGGAGGGGACTGAAGCTTTCTTT. Its protein product is CASSLGEGTEAFF. The chain is built from TRBV5-1 and TRBJ1-1; maybe TRBD1 (5 bases). Germline V lookup: CDR1 SGHRS, CDR2 YFSETQ. CDR3 length: 13 residues. V gave up 0 bases and J gave up 5 bases, with 8 bases separating them.

The V gene is TRBV5-1, the J gene TRBJ1-6, with a tentative D call TRBD1 (5 bases). Trimming left V 4 bases short and J 6 bases short, with 14 bases between. The V gene's germline CDR1 is SGHRS and CDR2 YFSETQ. The CDR3 extends over 15 amino acids. CDR3 DNA: TGCGCCAGCAGCCCCGACGAGGGGTTTAATTCACCCCTCCACTTT. Its protein product is CASSPDEGFNSPLHF.

The V and J genes are TRBV3-1 (or the pseudogene TRBV3-2) and TRBJ1-4, with D possibly TRBD1 on 5 matching bases. The CDR3 runs to 16 residues. The germline V and J ends were trimmed by 2 bases and 5 bases, with 15 bases remaining between them. Germline lookup yields CDR1 LGHDT and CDR2 YNNKEL (reference sequence). The DNA of the CDR3 is TGTGCCAGCAGCCAATCTAGACAGTTTGGGAATGAAAAACTGTTTTTT. It yields the protein CASSQSRQFGNEKLFF.

The chain couples TRBV5-6 to TRBJ1-1, with D maybe TRBD1 (5 bases). The CDR3 sequence is 15 residues long. The germline V gene has CDR1 SGHDT and CDR2 YYEEEE. The V gene lost 4 bases and the J gene lost 0 bases, with 13 bases spanning the gap. The CDR3 nucleotides read TGTGCCAGCAGCCTCAGGACACGCATGAACACTGAAGCTTTCTTT. Amino acid sequence: CASSLRTRMNTEAFF.

The V call is TRBV29-1, the J call TRBJ1-2, with D unclear. This CDR3 is built from 13 residues. Looked up from germline, CDR1 is SQVTM and CDR2 is ANQGSEA. Trimming left V 4 bases short and J 2 bases short, with 11 bases between. The CDR3 DNA reads as TGCAGCGTTGCGTCGGAAAGAAACTATGGCTACACCTTC. It encodes CSVASERNYGYTF.

The V call is TRBV11-1, the J call TRBJ2-2, with 8 bases lining up with TRBD2. The CDR3 loop spans 15 amino acids. The germline V gene has CDR1 SGHAT and CDR2 FQDESV (reference sequence). V was clipped by 6 bases and J by 5 bases; unmatched bases: 8. The CDR3 DNA follows: TGTGCCAGCAGTCCCAGCGGGGGAACTACCGGGGAGCTGTTTTTT. Amino acid sequence: CASSPSGGTTGELFF.

This sequence joins TRBV9 and TRBJ1-5, with a tentative D call TRBD1 (5 bases). V gave up 3 bases and J gave up 3 bases, with 10 bases separating them. Germline CDR1 is SGDLS and CDR2 is YYNGEE. This CDR3 is built from 14 residues. In DNA, the CDR3 is TGTGCCAGCAGCGGAGACAGTCACAATCAGCCCCAGCATTTT. Translating gives CASSGDSHNQPQHF.

The rearrangement links TRBV2 to TRBJ1-1; the match to TRBD1 covers 8 bases. CDR3 length equals 15 residues. The V segment lost 5 bases and the J segment 1 base; nucleotides outside the gene matches: 6. Looked up from germline, CDR1 is SNHLY and CDR2 is FYNNEI. The CDR3, as DNA: TGTGCCAGCAGTCCCTCCGGGACAGGGAACACTGAAGCTTTCTTT. It translates to CASSPSGTGNTEAFF.

The chain carries TRBV7-2 and TRBJ2-1; D gene ambiguous. The ends were cut back, 2 bases at V and 5 bases at J, with 4 bases in the middle. CDR3 size: 12 residues. CDR1 and CDR2 from the germline V gene are SGHTA and FQGNSA. The CDR3: CASSLLNNEQFF. The CDR3 nucleotides read TGTGCCAGCAGCTTACTAAACAATGAGCAGTTCTTC. Filled out from reference TRBV7-2 and TRBJ2-1, the complete variable domain reads GAGVSQSPSNKVTEKGKDVELRCDPISGHTALYWYRQSLGQGLEFLIYFQGNSAPDKSGLPSDRFSAERTGGSVSTLTIQRTQQEDSAVYLCASSLLNNEQFFGPGTRLTVL.

The rearrangement uses TRBV10-3 and TRBJ1-4, with TRBD1 as a possible D gene (6 bases). With 9 bases removed from V and 8 bases from J, the gap between germline ends came to 10 bases. Germline V gives CDR1 ENHRY, CDR2 SYGVKD. The CDR3 totals 11 residues. The CDR3 DNA is TGTGCCATAGGGGGTGGAGAAAAACTGTTTTTT. This sequence encodes CAIGGGEKLFF.

To note about this clone: Relative to the germline gene, one junction end is altered; a read error may explain this. V gene TRBV4-1 combines with J gene TRBJ1-1, with TRBD1 identical over 7 bases. The CDR3 has 16 residues. Germline assignment: CDR1 MGHRA and CDR2 YSYEKL. The CDR3 reads CASNQYRGGRNTEAFF. The CDR3 coding sequence is TGCGCCAGCAACCAATACAGGGGTGGCAGGAACACTGAAGCTTTCTTT.

V usage is TRBV12-5 and J usage is TRBJ2-7; unclear D gene. This CDR3 has 11 residues. Trimming removed 0 bases at V and 6 bases at J, with 3 bases between. CDR1 and CDR2 from the germline V gene are LGHNT and FRNRAP. The CDR3 spells CASGLVGEQYF. DNA of the CDR3: TGTGCTAGTGGTTTGGTAGGCGAGCAGTACTTC.

The genes are TRBV6-5 and TRBJ1-2; D unresolved. In germline, CDR1 is MNHEY, CDR2 SVGAGI. The CDR3 totals 13 residues. Trimming cost V 6 bases and J 5 bases, with 13 bases left between them. This chain's CDR3 is CASSQDVIYGYTF. CDR3 DNA sequence: TGTGCCAGCAGCCAAGACGTGATTTATGGCTACACCTTC.

J is TRBJ2-6 and V is TRBV2; D gene unclear. Germline loops: CDR1 SNHLY, CDR2 FYNNEI. This CDR3 has 14 residues. Trimming took 8 bases from V and 0 from J, leaving 8 bases between them. The CDR3 loop is CASGQISGANVLTF. The CDR3 coding sequence is TGTGCCAGCGGCCAGATCTCTGGGGCCAACGTCCTGACTTTC.

The V and J genes are TRBV10-3 and TRBJ1-1; D not certain. The CDR3 length is 15 residues. The germline gives CDR1 ENHRY, CDR2 SYGVKD. With 0 bases removed from V and 0 bases from J, the gap between germline ends came to 8 bases. The CDR3 DNA follows: TGTGCCATCAGTGAGTCCCAGCTCATGAACACTGAAGCTTTCTTT. This encodes CAISESQLMNTEAFF.

This chain uses TRBV4-1 with TRBJ2-1, with D unresolved. The CDR3 sequence is 13 residues long. CDR1 and CDR2 from the germline V gene are MGHRA and YSYEKL. Trimming left V 0 bases short and J 6 bases short, with 6 bases between. This CDR3 reads CASSQDLLNEQFF. CDR3 in DNA: TGCGCCAGCAGCCAAGATCTACTCAATGAGCAGTTCTTC.

The chain uses TRBV19 and TRBJ1-5; the D is unclear. V was shortened by 6 bases and J by 2 bases, with 14 bases between the two germline ends. CDR3 length: 15 residues. Germline assignment: CDR1 LNHDA and CDR2 SQIVND (reference sequence). Here the CDR3 DNA reads TGTGCCAGTAGACCCACGGGCCGGCGCAATCAGCCCCAGCATTTT. It specifies CASRPTGRRNQPQHF.

CDR3 in amino acids: CASSSRGTATNEKLFF. CDR3 coding DNA: TGTGCCAGCAGCTCCCGAGGGACAGCAACTAATGAAAAACTGTTTTTT. V is TRBV5-5 and J is TRBJ1-4, with 7 bases that match TRBD1. The J segment lost 0 bases and the V segment lost 3 bases, leaving 5 bases of the junction unmatched. Germline V lookup: CDR1 SGHKS, CDR2 YYEKEE (reference sequence). The CDR3 covers 16 residues.

The chain recombines TRBV6-5 with TRBJ1-6; TRBD1 might be the D (5 bases). The CDR3 runs to 14 residues. From germline, CDR1 is MNHEY and CDR2 SVGAGI. Deletions cut 5 bases from V and 5 bases from J, with 10 bases between. Here the CDR3 DNA reads TGTGCCAGCAGTACCGGACACGATAATTCACCCCTCCACTTT. This gives the protein CASSTGHDNSPLHF.

V and J are TRBV18 and TRBJ2-1; D remains ambiguous. The length of the CDR3 is 15 residues. The V and J ends lost 2 bases and 1 base respectively, with 9 bases between them. Looked up from germline, CDR1 is KGHSH and CDR2 is LQKENI. DNA of the CDR3: TGTGCCAGCTCACCAGTTGCGGAGTCCTACAATGAGCAGTTCTTC. It specifies CASSPVAESYNEQFF.

The CDR3 bases are TGCAGCGCCTTCAGGGGGAGTGCTGAAGCTTTCTTT. Its protein is CSAFRGSAEAFF. This chain links TRBV29-1 with TRBJ1-1; 7 bases are a match to TRBD1. This CDR3 is built from 12 residues. CDR1 is SQVTM and CDR2 is ANQGSEA in the germline V gene. With V trimmed by 7 bases and J by 6 bases, 8 bases remained unmatched.

The rearrangement joins TRBV6-5 to TRBJ2-7; D not resolved. Germline V gives CDR1 MNHEY, CDR2 SVGAGI. V lost 6 bases and J 4 bases, leaving 7 bases between the germline ends. The CDR3 extends over 11 amino acids. CDR3 loop: CASRTLYEQYF. CDR3 bases: TGTGCCAGCAGGACCTTATACGAGCAGTACTTC.

The chain couples TRBV7-9 to TRBJ1-4; the D gene is possibly TRBD1 (5 bases). The CDR3 is made up of 15 amino acids. Germline V lookup: CDR1 SEHNR, CDR2 FQNEAQ (reference sequence). V was clipped by 5 bases and J by 0 bases, with 10 bases between them. The CDR3 loop reads CASSKRQTTNEKLFF. CDR3 DNA: TGTGCCAGCAGCAAAAGACAGACAACTAATGAAAAACTGTTTTTT. Full variable domain (rest looked up from reference TRBV7-9 and TRBJ1-4): DTGVSQNPRHKITKRGQNVTFRCDPISEHNRLYWYRQTLGQGPEFLTYFQNEAQLEKSRLLSDRFSAERPKGSFSTLEIQRTEQGDSAMYLCASSKRQTTNEKLFFGSGTQLSVL.

V and J are TRBV6-5 and TRBJ1-1, with D perhaps TRBD1 (5 bases). V was pared by 0 bases and J by 4 bases, with 15 bases between. This CDR3 has 16 residues. The germline V gene encodes CDR1 MNHEY and CDR2 SVGAGI. The DNA of the CDR3 is TGTGCCAGCAGTTACTCGAGTCTGGGCCAGGGCACTGAAGCTTTCTTT. It specifies CASSYSSLGQGTEAFF.

V is TRBV6-6 and J is TRBJ1-1, with D hard to call. CDR1 MNHNY and CDR2 SVGAGI come from the germline V gene (reference sequence). Trimming shortened V by 8 bases and J by 0 bases, and 13 bases separated the two germline ends. The CDR3 length is 14 residues. The CDR3 coding sequence is TGTGCCAGCCAGGAGGTCTATTTGAACACTGAAGCTTTCTTT. Its protein product is CASQEVYLNTEAFF.

The chain links TRBV15 to TRBJ2-5, with a tentative D call TRBD2 (5 bases). The CDR3 extends over 15 amino acids. CDR1 is LNHNV and CDR2 is YYDKDF in the germline V gene (reference sequence). V gave up 0 bases and J gave up 2 bases, with 10 bases separating them. This CDR3 reads CATSRERAEQETQYF. In DNA form, the CDR3 reads TGTGCCACCAGCAGAGAGAGAGCGGAACAAGAGACCCAGTACTTC.